Detailed here is one TCR beta chain. The data were obtained in a study of shared clonotypes between healthy human individuals. Data came from immunoSEQ multiplex PCR; TCRdb stores just in-frame clones and leaves some out. The repertoire holds hundreds of thousands of clones, with around three quarters as singletons. J lost 0 bases, V lost 0 bases, and 5 bases had no gene match. CDR1 is SGHRS, CDR2 YFSETQ, per germline. The CDR3 runs 18 residues. This receptor was taken from a woman between 35 and 50 years old in good health. Some clones in this sample may be carry-over from other donors' samples. This chain uses TRBV5-1 with TRBJ2-7; 14 positions match TRBD2. Sequenced: PBMCs. The CDR3 coding sequence is TGCGCCAGCAGCTTGGGACTAGCGGGAGGGCTGAGCTCCTACGAGCAGTACTTC. It codes for CASSLGLAGGLSSYEQYF.